Below, 18 T cell receptor beta chains from the same sample are listed, as sequenced in a study of cytotoxic CD8 clonotypes in ibrutinib-treated CLL. Sequencing used immunoSEQ multiplex PCR; TCRdb keeps in-frame clones, though not all of them. The table lists 110,000 to 150,000 clones, approximately 90% of them singletons. This material consisted of PBMCs, taken after 12 months of ibrutinib treatment. These receptors all come from a human donor with chronic lymphocytic leukemia.

The CDR3 spells CASSQERNGYTF. CDR3 sequence (DNA): TGTGCCAGCAGCCAAGAACGTAACGGCTACACCTTC. The chain links TRBV14 to TRBJ1-2; D is ambiguous. CDR3 length: 12 amino acids. V was shortened by 0 bases and J by 8 bases, with 7 bases between the two germline ends. Germline V lookup: CDR1 SGHDN, CDR2 FVKESK.

This clone was counted between two and nine times. The chain carries TRBV28 and TRBJ1-2; 10 bases line up with TRBD1. Germline assignment: CDR1 MDHEN and CDR2 SYDVKM. The CDR3 consists of 13 residues. With 4 bases clipped from V and 8 bases from J, the junction kept 4 bases outside the gene matches. CDR3 sequence: CASSSGQGFGYTF. DNA of the CDR3: TGTGCCAGCAGTTCGGGACAGGGGTTCGGCTACACCTTC.

The V and J genes are TRBV28 and TRBJ2-7, with 9 bases matching TRBD1. The ends lost 6 bases at V and 4 bases at J; junction bases unmatched: 10. Germline V gene sequence: CDR1 MDHEN, CDR2 SYDVKM. The CDR3 length is 15 residues. CDR3 nucleotides: TGTGCCAGCAGAGCGGGGACAGGGCCGGAATACGAGCAGTACTTC. Translation gives CASRAGTGPEYEQYF.

The rearrangement joins TRBV15 to TRBJ1-4, with TRBD1 as a possible D gene (5 bases). Trimming pared 3 bases from V and 4 bases from J, leaving 9 bases between. The CDR3 extends over 14 amino acids. Germline CDR1 and CDR2: LNHNV and YYDKDF (reference sequence). The CDR3 spells CATSRGGINEKLFF. The DNA of the CDR3 is TGTGCCACCAGCAGGGGGGGGATTAATGAAAAACTGTTTTTT.

The V call is TRBV7-9, the J call TRBJ2-1, with 10 bases matching TRBD1. Trimming cost V 5 bases and J 7 bases; bases outside gene matches: 8. Germline V gives CDR1 SEHNR, CDR2 FQNEAQ (reference sequence). CDR3 size: 15 residues. The CDR3 DNA follows: TGTGCCAGCAGCCATCCGGGACAGGGGAATAATGAGCAGTTCTTC. Translated: CASSHPGQGNNEQFF.

The sample holds one count of this clone. The same CDR3 can be traced to other DNA sequences in this sample. V gene TRBV5-1 combines with J gene TRBJ2-5; D is possibly TRBD2 (5 bases). Trimming cost V 0 bases and J 5 bases, with 8 bases left between them. The germline CDR1 and CDR2 sequences are SGHRS and YFSETQ. The CDR3 runs to 13 residues. In DNA form, the CDR3 reads TGCGCCAGCAGCTTGGTTGGCGGGGAGACCCAGTACTTC. This translates into CASSLVGGETQYF.

J is TRBJ1-4 and V is TRBV28; D is possibly TRBD1 (6 bases). The CDR3 loop spans 15 amino acids. Germline assignment: CDR1 MDHEN and CDR2 SYDVKM. V lost 3 bases to trimming and J lost 4 bases, with 12 bases between them. The CDR3 loop is CASSLDQGHNEKLFF. CDR3 in DNA: TGTGCCAGCAGTTTGGATCAGGGACATAATGAAAAACTGTTTTTT.

This clone showed up just a few times. J is TRBJ1-5 and V is TRBV30; possibly TRBD1 for D (5 bases). Germline V CDR1 and CDR2: GTSNPN, SVGIG (reference sequence). Deletions cut 2 bases from V and 7 bases from J, with 12 bases between. The CDR3 contains 13 residues. The CDR3 region has the DNA TGTGCCTGGAGTCAGGGAGCCGGCCAGCCCCAGCATTTT. Translated: CAWSQGAGQPQHF. The full variable domain, in which reference TRBV30 and TRBJ1-5 provide the parts outside the CDR3, is SQTIHQWPATLVQPVGSPLSLECTVEGTSNPNLYWYRQAAGRGLQLLFYSVGIGQISSEVPQNLSASRPQDRQFILSSKKLLLSDSGFYLCAWSQGAGQPQHFGDGTRLSIL.

The count of this clone is one. The J gene is TRBJ1-2, the V gene TRBV7-9, with TRBD1 identical over 9 bases. Germline assignment: CDR1 SEHNR and CDR2 FQNEAQ (reference sequence). The CDR3 has 16 amino acids. J gave up 8 bases and V 3 bases, and 13 bases lay outside the gene matches. CDR3 residues: CASSFSGDRDLEGYTF. Written as DNA, the CDR3 is TGTGCCAGCAGCTTCTCTGGGGACAGGGACCTAGAAGGCTACACCTTC.

This sequence joins TRBV7-9 and TRBJ2-3; unclear D gene. The germline V gene has CDR1 SEHNR and CDR2 FQNEAQ (reference sequence). V lost 6 bases to trimming and J lost 3 bases, with 13 bases between them. The CDR3 covers 14 residues. In DNA form, the CDR3 reads TGTGCCAGCAGTGTTCCACAGAAGACAGATACGCAGTATTTT. Protein sequence: CASSVPQKTDTQYF.

This rearrangement joins TRBV7-2 to TRBJ2-7; TRBD2 aligns across 11 bases. This CDR3 is built from 16 residues. Germline loops: CDR1 SGHTA, CDR2 FQGNSA. Germline trimming cut 5 bases from V and 2 bases from J; bases unmatched to any gene: 8. The CDR3 sequence: CASSAKIAGGPYEQYF. The CDR3 DNA reads TGTGCCAGCAGCGCGAAAATAGCGGGAGGGCCCTACGAGCAGTACTTC.

The chain links TRBV30 to TRBJ2-5, with D possibly being TRBD2 (6 bases). The CDR3 is 14 residues long. Germline-derived CDR1 and CDR2 are GTSNPN and SVGIG (reference sequence). Trimming shortened V by 7 bases and J by 1 base, and 16 bases separated the two germline ends. The CDR3 coding sequence is TGTGCCTTCTCTGTCGGGAGATCCCAAGAGACCCAGTACTTC. Its translation is CAFSVGRSQETQYF. The full variable domain, rest sourced from reference TRBV30 and TRBJ2-5, is SQTIHQWPATLVQPVGSPLSLECTVEGTSNPNLYWYRQAAGRGLQLLFYSVGIGQISSEVPQNLSASRPQDRQFILSSKKLLLSDSGFYLCAFSVGRSQETQYFGPGTRLLVL.

This chain joins TRBV7-9 and TRBJ1-2, with D perhaps matching TRBD1 (6 bases). V shed 5 bases and J shed 7 bases, with 23 bases lying between them. This CDR3 has 16 amino acids. Germline V gene sequence: CDR1 SEHNR, CDR2 FQNEAQ (reference sequence). CDR3 sequence: CASSNVMGGGLRGYTF. The CDR3 region has the DNA TGTGCCAGCAGCAATGTGATGGGCGGGGGCCTCCGTGGCTACACCTTC.

The V gene is TRBV5-1, the J gene TRBJ2-2; 11 positions agree with TRBD2. In germline, CDR1 is SGHRS, CDR2 YFSETQ. The CDR3 is 15 residues long. The ends lost 2 bases at V and 6 bases at J; junction bases unmatched: 3. The CDR3: CASSFVAGGSGELFF. In DNA, the CDR3 is TGCGCCAGCAGCTTTGTAGCGGGAGGGTCCGGGGAGCTGTTTTTT. The variable domain in full, completed from reference TRBV5-1 and TRBJ2-2, reads KAGVTQTPRYLIKTRGQQVTLSCSPISGHRSVSWYQQTPGQGLQFLFEYFSETQRNKGNFPGRFSGRQFSNSRSEMNVSTLELGDSALYLCASSFVAGGSGELFFGEGSRLTVL.

The rearrangement joins TRBV19 to TRBJ2-5; 8 nucleotides match TRBD2. CDR1 and CDR2 (germline): LNHDA, SQIVND (reference sequence). The CDR3 spans 15 residues. With 0 bases clipped from V and 5 bases from J, the junction kept 5 bases outside the gene matches. The CDR3 nucleotides read TGTGCCAGTAGTATAGATTCGACGGGAGGGGAGACCCAGTACTTC. It encodes CASSIDSTGGETQYF.

The chain employs TRBV7-2 and TRBJ2-2, with 7 bases identical to TRBD2. CDR3 size: 14 residues. From germline, CDR1 is SGHTA and CDR2 FQGNSA. V lost 11 bases to trimming and J lost 1 base; unmatched junction nucleotides: 7. CDR3 region: CAGKASGNTGELFF. Written as DNA, the CDR3 is TGTGCCGGAAAGGCTAGCGGGAACACCGGGGAGCTGTTTTTT.

The J gene is TRBJ1-2, the V gene TRBV28; D gene uncertain. The V gene lost 6 bases and the J gene lost 8 bases, with 25 bases spanning the gap. Germline V gene lookup returns CDR1 MDHEN and CDR2 SYDVKM. CDR3 length: 16 amino acids. The CDR3 DNA reads as TGTGCCAGCAGGCTTACCTTCGACTCGTCCCGGGAGGGCTACACCTTC. Protein: CASRLTFDSSREGYTF.

The V gene is TRBV5-1, the J gene TRBJ1-5; D not resolved. The CDR3 runs 15 residues. V lost 0 bases and J 7 bases, leaving 14 bases between the germline ends. CDR1 is SGHRS, CDR2 YFSETQ, per germline. CDR3 sequence (DNA): TGCGCCAGCAGCTTGGAGGGTGACGGGTTACAGCCCCAGCATTTT. It encodes CASSLEGDGLQPQHF. Combining the CDR3 with reference TRBV5-1 and TRBJ1-5 gives the whole variable domain KAGVTQTPRYLIKTRGQQVTLSCSPISGHRSVSWYQQTPGQGLQFLFEYFSETQRNKGNFPGRFSGRQFSNSRSEMNVSTLELGDSALYLCASSLEGDGLQPQHFGDGTRLSIL.